The T cell receptor (beta chain) under discussion was sequenced for a study of blood T cell repertoires in COVID-19. Generated by immunoSEQ multiplex PCR, the TCRdb table keeps only in-frame clones and is missing some. Altogether under 200,000 clones are present, about 80% being singletons, with the ten largest covering 8% to 13%. CDR3 size: 16 residues. CDR1 and CDR2 from the germline V gene are GTSNPN and SVGIG (reference sequence). The V end lost 3 bases, the J end lost 11 bases, and 28 bases lay between the germline ends. Source material: PBMCs or T cells enriched from blood (not recorded which). The receptor comes from a man between 50 and 59 years old who had recovered from COVID-19. V and J are TRBV30 and TRBJ1-1, with D tentatively TRBD1 (5 bases). CDR3 DNA sequence: TGTGCCTGGAGGTCTGACAGAACGGATTCGTCTTTGGGGGCTTTCTTT. Translated, it gives CAWRSDRTDSSLGAFF. Filled out from reference TRBV30 and TRBJ1-1, the complete variable domain reads SQTIHQWPATLVQPVGSPLSLECTVEGTSNPNLYWYRQAAGRGLQLLFYSVGIGQISSEVPQNLSASRPQDRQFILSSKKLLLSDSGFYLCAWRSDRTDSSLGAFFGQGTRLTVV.